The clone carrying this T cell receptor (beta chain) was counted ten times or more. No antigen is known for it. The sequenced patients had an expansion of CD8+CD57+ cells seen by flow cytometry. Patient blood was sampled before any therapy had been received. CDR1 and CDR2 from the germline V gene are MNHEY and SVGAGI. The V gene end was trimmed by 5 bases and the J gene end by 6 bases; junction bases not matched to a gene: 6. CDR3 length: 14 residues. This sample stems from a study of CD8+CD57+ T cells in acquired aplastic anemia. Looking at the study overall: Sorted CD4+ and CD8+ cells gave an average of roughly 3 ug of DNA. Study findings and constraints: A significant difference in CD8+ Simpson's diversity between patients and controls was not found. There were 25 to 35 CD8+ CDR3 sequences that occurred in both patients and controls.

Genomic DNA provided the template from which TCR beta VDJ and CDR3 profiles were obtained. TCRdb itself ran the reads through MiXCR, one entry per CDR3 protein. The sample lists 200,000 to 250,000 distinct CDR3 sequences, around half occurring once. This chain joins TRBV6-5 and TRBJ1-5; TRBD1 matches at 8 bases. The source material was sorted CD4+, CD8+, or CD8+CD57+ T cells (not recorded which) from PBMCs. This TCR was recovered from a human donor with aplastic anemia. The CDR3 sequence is CASSNGQGTQPQHF. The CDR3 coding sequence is TGTGCCAGCAGTAACGGACAGGGTACTCAGCCCCAGCATTTT.